A selection of T cell receptor beta chains follows, all from one sample in a study of shared T cell receptors in the human thymus. The method was immunoSEQ multiplex PCR; TCRdb's version includes in-frame clones alone and lacks a portion of them. The sample has around 730,000 clones; 70% to 90% are singletons. The same sample was also studied in work on human thymus T cells.

The source material was thymocytes. These TCRs come from a girl under three years old with a congenital heart defect. The CDR3 runs from the conserved cysteine through the conserved F or W. Fields, in order: CDR3 protein, CDR3 DNA, D gene, V gene, clone size, J gene. The D gene is left open where the match is weak. Rows may omit the clone size; those that give it use once, few, many or a size class.

CDR3: CAISESLGTGPTYEQYF
DNA: TGTGCCATCAGTGAGTCGCTTGGGACAGGTCCAACCTACGAGCAGTACTTC
D: TRBD1
V: TRBV10-3
size: NA
J: TRBJ2-7

CDR3: CASSRLGASGGYTF
DNA: TGTGCCAGCAGTAGACTAGGGGCCTCCGGTGGGTACACCTTC
D: NA
V: TRBV6-5
size: NA
J: TRBJ1-2

CDR3: CASSLVERGDYEQYF
DNA: TGTGCCAGCAGCTTAGTGGAGCGGGGGGACTACGAGCAGTACTTC
D: TRBD2
V: TRBV13
size: NA
J: TRBJ2-7

CDR3: CASSQHRGPDTEAFF
DNA: TGCGCCAGCAGCCAACACAGGGGGCCCGACACTGAAGCTTTCTTT
D: TRBD1
V: TRBV4-1
size: NA
J: TRBJ1-1

CDR3: CASSPSGSIYGYTF
DNA: TGTGCCAGCAGCCCCTCCGGGTCGATATATGGCTACACCTTC
D: NA
V: TRBV9
size: NA
J: TRBJ1-2

CDR3: CAWSVGLLAPHQETQYF
DNA: TGTGCCTGGAGTGTGGGACTCCTCGCCCCCCACCAAGAGACCCAGTACTTC
D: NA
V: TRBV30
size: NA
J: TRBJ2-5

CDR3: CASSLEAGPSDTQYF
DNA: TGTGCCAGCAGCTTGGAGGCGGGTCCGTCGGATACGCAGTATTTT
D: NA
V: TRBV5-6
size: NA
J: TRBJ2-3

CDR3: CASRCGGAAEQFF
DNA: TGCGCCAGCAGATGCGGGGGGGCCGCTGAGCAGTTCTTC
D: TRBD2
V: TRBV5-1
size: NA
J: TRBJ2-1

CDR3: CAISPCCPRVAKNIQYF
DNA: TGTGCCATCAGTCCCTGTTGTCCCAGGGTAGCCAAAAACATTCAGTACTTC
D: NA
V: TRBV10-3
size: NA
J: TRBJ2-4

CDR3: CASSLYELLKASYEQYF
DNA: TGTGCCAGCAGCTTGTACGAACTACTTAAGGCCTCCTACGAGCAGTACTTC
D: NA
V: TRBV5-6
size: once
J: TRBJ2-7

CDR3: CASRPERQGDVDEQFF
DNA: TGCGCCAGCAGACCCGAACGACAGGGTGATGTTGATGAGCAGTTCTTC
D: TRBD1
V: TRBV5-1
size: once
J: TRBJ2-1

CDR3: CARSPLRRDTLTYEQYF
DNA: TGTGCCAGAAGCCCCCTCCGCCGAGACACGCTTACCTACGAGCAGTACTTC
D: NA
V: TRBV5-3
size: NA
J: TRBJ2-7

CDR3: CASSYSGGPTYEQYF
DNA: TGCGCCAGCAGCTACAGCGGGGGGCCCACCTACGAGCAGTACTTC
D: TRBD2
V: TRBV5-1
size: NA
J: TRBJ2-7

CDR3: CATSSYTSAQVKNQPQHF
DNA: TGTGCCACCAGCAGCTATACGTCGGCACAGGTTAAGAATCAGCCCCAGCATTTT
D: NA
V: TRBV15
size: NA
J: TRBJ1-5

CDR3: CASSLGAGSGNTIYF
DNA: TGTGCCAGCAGCTTGGGTGCAGGTTCTGGAAACACCATATATTTT
D: NA
V: TRBV5-6
size: NA
J: TRBJ1-3

CDR3: CASSLPRPRGEGLYEQYF
DNA: TGTGCCAGCAGTTTACCTCGCCCGAGGGGGGAGGGACTCTACGAGCAGTACTTC
D: NA
V: TRBV28
size: NA
J: TRBJ2-7

CDR3: CASSLVGGAGGNTIYF
DNA: TGTGCCAGCAGCTTGGTTGGAGGGGCAGGAGGAAACACCATATATTTT
D: NA
V: TRBV7-2
size: NA
J: TRBJ1-3

CDR3: CASSPQAGTGGSYEQYF
DNA: TGTGCCAGCTCACCCCAAGCCGGAACGGGGGGCTCCTACGAGCAGTACTTC
D: TRBD2
V: TRBV18
size: NA
J: TRBJ2-7

CDR3: CASSVRTVGDTYGYTF
DNA: TGTGCCAGCAGTGTCCGGACAGTCGGAGACACCTATGGCTACACCTTC
D: NA
V: TRBV25-1
size: NA
J: TRBJ1-2

CDR3: CASSQFLGQDTEAFF
DNA: TGCGCCAGCAGCCAATTCTTGGGACAGGACACTGAAGCTTTCTTT
D: TRBD1
V: TRBV4-1
size: NA
J: TRBJ1-1

CDR3: CASRSAGLPTDTQYF
DNA: TGTGCCAGTAGAAGTGCGGGGCTCCCAACAGATACGCAGTATTTT
D: NA
V: TRBV19
size: NA
J: TRBJ2-3

CDR3: CASSLDRGRTDTQYF
DNA: TGTGCCAGCAGCTTAGACAGGGGCCGCACAGATACGCAGTATTTT
D: TRBD1
V: TRBV7-2
size: NA
J: TRBJ2-3

CDR3: CASSAGQKNSPLHF
DNA: TGCGCCAGCAGCGCGGGACAGAAAAATTCACCCCTCCACTTT
D: TRBD1
V: TRBV10-1
size: NA
J: TRBJ1-6

CDR3: CAISPTEVISTDTQYF
DNA: TGTGCCATCAGTCCGACTGAAGTGATAAGCACAGATACGCAGTATTTT
D: NA
V: TRBV10-3
size: NA
J: TRBJ2-3

CDR3: CASSLLLAGGSYEQYF
DNA: TGTGCCAGCAGTTTATTGCTAGCGGGGGGGTCCTACGAGCAGTACTTC
D: TRBD2
V: TRBV27
size: NA
J: TRBJ2-7

CDR3: CASSFTGGHYLTDTQYF
DNA: TGTGCCAGCAGCTTTACGGGCGGGCATTACCTCACAGATACGCAGTATTTT
D: NA
V: TRBV11-1
size: NA
J: TRBJ2-3

CDR3: CASSPKVQVSGYTF
DNA: TGTGCCAGCAGCCCAAAAGTGCAGGTGAGTGGCTACACCTTC
D: NA
V: TRBV7-2
size: NA
J: TRBJ1-2

CDR3: CASSQDLRSLAEETQYF
DNA: TGCGCCAGCAGCCAAGATCTCAGAAGTCTAGCGGAAGAGACCCAGTACTTC
D: TRBD2
V: TRBV4-1
size: NA
J: TRBJ2-5

CDR3: CASSLWAGGKFSNQPQHF
DNA: TGTGCCAGCAGCTTATGGGCAGGGGGCAAGTTTAGCAATCAGCCCCAGCATTTT
D: TRBD1
V: TRBV7-2
size: few
J: TRBJ1-5

CDR3: CASSPPGMSYTF
DNA: TGTGCCAGCTCACCGCCAGGGATGAGCTACACCTTC
D: NA
V: TRBV18
size: few
J: TRBJ1-2

CDR3: CASSQDRGGRYGYTF
DNA: TGTGCCAGCAGTCAGGACAGGGGAGGACGGTATGGCTACACCTTC
D: TRBD1
V: TRBV2
size: NA
J: TRBJ1-2

CDR3: CASSLGTDYGYTF
DNA: TGTGCCAGCAGCCTCGGGACAGACTATGGCTACACCTTC
D: TRBD1
V: TRBV13
size: NA
J: TRBJ1-2

CDR3: CASSQEVGQGADTQYF
DNA: TGCGCCAGCAGCCAAGAGGTTGGGCAGGGCGCAGATACGCAGTATTTT
D: NA
V: TRBV4-3
size: NA
J: TRBJ2-3

CDR3: CASGLTCGQETQYF
DNA: TGTGCCAGCGGACTGACGTGCGGCCAAGAGACCCAGTACTTC
D: NA
V: TRBV28
size: once
J: TRBJ2-5

CDR3: CASRGRNTEAFF
DNA: TGTGCCAGCAGGGGGCGGAACACTGAAGCTTTCTTT
D: NA
V: TRBV14
size: NA
J: TRBJ1-1

CDR3: CASSRTGIGNQPQHF
DNA: TGTGCCAGCAGCCGTACAGGGATCGGCAATCAGCCCCAGCATTTT
D: NA
V: TRBV7-6
size: NA
J: TRBJ1-5

CDR3: CASSPTGEYEETQYF
DNA: TGTGCCAGCTCACCGACAGGGGAATACGAAGAGACCCAGTACTTC
D: TRBD1
V: TRBV18
size: NA
J: TRBJ2-5

CDR3: CASSEWGGQPQHF
DNA: TGTGCCAGCAGTGAATGGGGAGGTCAGCCCCAGCATTTT
D: NA
V: TRBV2
size: once
J: TRBJ1-5

CDR3: CASSQDDGNGCTGELFF
DNA: TGCGCCAGCAGCCAAGATGACGGGAATGGGTGCACCGGGGAGCTGTTTTTT
D: NA
V: TRBV4-1
size: NA
J: TRBJ2-2

CDR3: CASSQGGGSSYEQYF
DNA: TGCGCCAGCAGCCAAGGGGGCGGAAGCTCCTACGAGCAGTACTTC
D: NA
V: TRBV4-1
size: NA
J: TRBJ2-7

CDR3: CASSGPWEWVYGYTF
DNA: TGTGCCAGCAGCGGCCCCTGGGAGTGGGTCTATGGCTACACCTTC
D: NA
V: TRBV28
size: NA
J: TRBJ1-2

CDR3: CAISQYNEQFF
DNA: TGTGCCATCAGCCAATACAATGAGCAGTTCTTC
D: NA
V: TRBV10-3
size: NA
J: TRBJ2-1

CDR3: CASSSRPGQGNNEQFF
DNA: TGCGCCAGCAGCTCCCGACCGGGACAGGGGAACAATGAGCAGTTCTTC
D: TRBD1
V: TRBV5-1
size: NA
J: TRBJ2-1

CDR3: CASSLGGWGREDEKLFF
DNA: TGTGCCAGCAGCTTGGGTGGTTGGGGCAGGGAGGATGAAAAACTGTTTTTT
D: NA
V: TRBV5-6
size: NA
J: TRBJ1-4

CDR3: CASSPGPNSNTGELFF
DNA: TGCGCCAGCAGCCCCGGTCCAAATTCGAACACCGGGGAGCTGTTTTTT
D: NA
V: TRBV4-3
size: NA
J: TRBJ2-2